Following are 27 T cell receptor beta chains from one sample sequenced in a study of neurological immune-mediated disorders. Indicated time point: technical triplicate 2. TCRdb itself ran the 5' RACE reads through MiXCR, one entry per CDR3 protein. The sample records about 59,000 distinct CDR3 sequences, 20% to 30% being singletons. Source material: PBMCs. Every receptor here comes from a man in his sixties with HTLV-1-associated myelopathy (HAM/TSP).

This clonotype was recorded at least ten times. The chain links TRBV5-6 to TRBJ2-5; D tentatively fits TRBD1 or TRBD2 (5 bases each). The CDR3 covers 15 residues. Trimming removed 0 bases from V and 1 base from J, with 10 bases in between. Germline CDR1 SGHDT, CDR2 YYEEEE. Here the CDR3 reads CASSLARDGQETQYF. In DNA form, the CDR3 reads TGTGCCAGCAGCTTGGCCCGGGACGGCCAAGAGACCCAGTACTTC.

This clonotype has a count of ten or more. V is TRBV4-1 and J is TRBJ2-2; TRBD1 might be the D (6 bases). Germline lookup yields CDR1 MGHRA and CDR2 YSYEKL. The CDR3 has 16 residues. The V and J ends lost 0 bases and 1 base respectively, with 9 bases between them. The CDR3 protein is CASSQEPGVNTGELFF. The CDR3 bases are TGCGCCAGCAGCCAAGAACCAGGGGTGAACACCGGGGAGCTGTTTTTT.

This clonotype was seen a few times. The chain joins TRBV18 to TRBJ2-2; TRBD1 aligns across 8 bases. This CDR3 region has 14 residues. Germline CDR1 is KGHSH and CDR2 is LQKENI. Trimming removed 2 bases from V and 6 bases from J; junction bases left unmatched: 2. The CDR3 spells CASSPDRGAGELFF. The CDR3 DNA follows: TGTGCCAGCTCACCAGACAGGGGAGCCGGGGAGCTGTTTTTT.

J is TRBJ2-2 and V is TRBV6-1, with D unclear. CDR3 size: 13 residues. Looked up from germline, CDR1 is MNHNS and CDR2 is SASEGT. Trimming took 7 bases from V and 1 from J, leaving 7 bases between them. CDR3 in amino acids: CASTPENTGELFF. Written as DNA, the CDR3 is TGTGCCAGCACACCTGAGAACACCGGGGAGCTGTTTTTT.

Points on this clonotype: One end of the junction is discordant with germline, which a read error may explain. CDR3 amino acids: CASSFLPGGTSGSAVHF. The CDR3 DNA is TGTGCCAGCAGTTTCCTGCCAGGTGGGACTAGCGGGAGCGCGGTTCACTTC. V usage is TRBV12-3 or TRBV12-4 and J usage is TRBJ2-7; 14 positions agree with TRBD2. CDR3 length: 17 amino acids.

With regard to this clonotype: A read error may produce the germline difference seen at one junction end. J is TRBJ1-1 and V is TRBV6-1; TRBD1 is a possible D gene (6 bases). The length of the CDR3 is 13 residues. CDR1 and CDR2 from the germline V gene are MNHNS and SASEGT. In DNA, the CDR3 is TGTGCCAGTAGTGAGGGGGATGTCCTAAAGGCTTTCTTT. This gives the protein CASSEGDVLKAFF.

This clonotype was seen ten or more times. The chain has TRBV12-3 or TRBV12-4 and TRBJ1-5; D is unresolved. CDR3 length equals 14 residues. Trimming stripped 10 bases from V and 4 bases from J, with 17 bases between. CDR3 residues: CAISPGIGNQPQHF. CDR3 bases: TGTGCCATCTCTCCAGGTATAGGGAATCAGCCCCAGCATTTT.

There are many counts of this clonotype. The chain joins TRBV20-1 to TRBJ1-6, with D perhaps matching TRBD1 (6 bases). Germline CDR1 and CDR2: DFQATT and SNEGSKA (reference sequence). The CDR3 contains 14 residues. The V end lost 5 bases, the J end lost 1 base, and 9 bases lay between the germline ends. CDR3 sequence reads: CSAGGGSYNSPLHF. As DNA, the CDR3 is TGCAGTGCTGGAGGGGGGTCCTATAATTCACCCCTCCACTTT.

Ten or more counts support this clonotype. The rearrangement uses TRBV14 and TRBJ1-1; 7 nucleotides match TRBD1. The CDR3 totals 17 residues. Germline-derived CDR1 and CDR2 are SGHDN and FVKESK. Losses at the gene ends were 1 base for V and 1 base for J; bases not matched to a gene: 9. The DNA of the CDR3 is TGTGCCAGCAGCCAAGCTAAGACAGGGCTAGGGAACACTGAAGCTTTCTTT. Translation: CASSQAKTGLGNTEAFF.

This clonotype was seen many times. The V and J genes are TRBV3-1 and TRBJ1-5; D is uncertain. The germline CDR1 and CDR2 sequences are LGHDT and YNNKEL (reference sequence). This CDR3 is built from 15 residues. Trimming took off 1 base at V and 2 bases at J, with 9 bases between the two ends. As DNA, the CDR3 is TGTGCCAGCAGCCAAGGCTATCCAGGCAATCAGCCCCAGCATTTT. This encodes CASSQGYPGNQPQHF.

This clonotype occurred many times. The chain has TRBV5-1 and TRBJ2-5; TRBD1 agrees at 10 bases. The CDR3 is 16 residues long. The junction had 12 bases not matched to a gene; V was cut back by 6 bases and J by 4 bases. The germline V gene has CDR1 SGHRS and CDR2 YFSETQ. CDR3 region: CASIPMTGGLRETQYF. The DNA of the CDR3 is TGCGCCAGCATCCCCATGACAGGGGGCTTGAGAGAGACCCAGTACTTC.

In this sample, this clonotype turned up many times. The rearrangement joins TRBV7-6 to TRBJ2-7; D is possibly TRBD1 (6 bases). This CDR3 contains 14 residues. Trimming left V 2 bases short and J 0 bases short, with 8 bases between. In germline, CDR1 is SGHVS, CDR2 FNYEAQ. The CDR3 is CASSLRDNSYEQYF. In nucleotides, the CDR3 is TGTGCCAGCAGCTTACGGGACAACTCCTACGAGCAGTACTTC.

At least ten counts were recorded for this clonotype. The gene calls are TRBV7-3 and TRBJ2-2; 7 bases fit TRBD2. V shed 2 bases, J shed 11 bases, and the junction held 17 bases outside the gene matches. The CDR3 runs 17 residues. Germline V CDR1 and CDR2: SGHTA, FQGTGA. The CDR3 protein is CASSLGYGGLPASELFF. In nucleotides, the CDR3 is TGTGCCAGCAGCTTAGGCTATGGGGGACTACCAGCCTCCGAGCTGTTTTTT.

CDR3 nucleotide sequence: TGTGCCAGCAGCTTAGTGGTAAGAGGGTCTGAGCAGTTCTTC. As protein: CASSLVVRGSEQFF. J is TRBJ2-1 and V is TRBV7-2; D is perhaps TRBD2 (5 bases). Germline values: CDR1 SGHTA, CDR2 FQGNSA. V dropped 1 base and J dropped 9 bases, with 13 bases sitting between them. CDR3 length: 14 amino acids.

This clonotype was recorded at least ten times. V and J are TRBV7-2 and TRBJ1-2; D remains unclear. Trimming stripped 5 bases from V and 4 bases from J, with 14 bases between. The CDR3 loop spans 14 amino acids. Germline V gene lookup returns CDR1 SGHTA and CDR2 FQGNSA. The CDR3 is CASSPRAEGYGYTF. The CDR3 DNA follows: TGTGCCAGCAGCCCCCGTGCGGAGGGCTATGGCTACACCTTC.

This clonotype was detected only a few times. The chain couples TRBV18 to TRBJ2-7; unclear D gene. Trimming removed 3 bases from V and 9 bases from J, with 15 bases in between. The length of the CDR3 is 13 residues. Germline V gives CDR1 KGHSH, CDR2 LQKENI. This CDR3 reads CASSPSFGLGQYF. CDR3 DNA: TGTGCCAGCTCACCGTCCTTCGGTTTGGGGCAGTACTTC. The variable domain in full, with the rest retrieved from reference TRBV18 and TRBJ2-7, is NAGVMQNPRHLVRRRGQEARLRCSPMKGHSHVYWYRQLPEEGLKFMVYLQKENIIDESGMPKERFSAEFPKEGPSILRIQQVVRGDSAAYFCASSPSFGLGQYFGPGTRLTVT.

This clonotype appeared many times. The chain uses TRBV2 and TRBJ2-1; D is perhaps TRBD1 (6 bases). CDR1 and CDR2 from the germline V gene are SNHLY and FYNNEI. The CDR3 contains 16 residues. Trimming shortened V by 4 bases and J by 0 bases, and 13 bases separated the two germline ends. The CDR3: CASSVGAGFSYNEQFF. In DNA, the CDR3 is TGTGCCAGCAGTGTGGGGGCAGGCTTCTCCTACAATGAGCAGTTCTTC.

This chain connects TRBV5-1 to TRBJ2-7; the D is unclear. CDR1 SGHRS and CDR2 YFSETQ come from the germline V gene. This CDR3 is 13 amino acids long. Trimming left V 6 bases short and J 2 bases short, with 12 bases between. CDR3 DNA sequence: TGCGCCAGCACGTCGGAGCACCCCTACGAGCAGTACTTC. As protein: CASTSEHPYEQYF.

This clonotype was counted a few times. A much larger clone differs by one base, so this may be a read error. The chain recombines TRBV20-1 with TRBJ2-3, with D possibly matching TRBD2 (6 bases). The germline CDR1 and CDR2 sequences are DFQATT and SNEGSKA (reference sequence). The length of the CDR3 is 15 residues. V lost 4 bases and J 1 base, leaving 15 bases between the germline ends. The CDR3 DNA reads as TGCAGTGCTATCAGAGGGACTCCCGGCACAGATACGCAGTATTTT. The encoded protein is CSAIRGTPGTDTQYF.

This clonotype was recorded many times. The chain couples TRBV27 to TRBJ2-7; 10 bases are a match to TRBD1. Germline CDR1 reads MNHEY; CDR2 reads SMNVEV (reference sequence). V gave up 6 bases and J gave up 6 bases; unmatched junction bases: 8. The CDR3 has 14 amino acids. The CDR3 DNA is TGTGCCAGCAGGAGACAGGGGGCGCAGGGCGAGCAGTACTTC. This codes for CASRRQGAQGEQYF.

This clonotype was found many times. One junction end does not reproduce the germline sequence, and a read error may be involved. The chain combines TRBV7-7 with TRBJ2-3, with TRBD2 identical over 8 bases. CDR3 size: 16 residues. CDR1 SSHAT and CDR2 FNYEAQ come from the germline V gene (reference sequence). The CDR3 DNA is TGTGCTAGCAGCCCCTTAGCGGGAAACGAGGGAGATACGCAGTATTTT. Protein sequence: CASSPLAGNEGDTQYF.

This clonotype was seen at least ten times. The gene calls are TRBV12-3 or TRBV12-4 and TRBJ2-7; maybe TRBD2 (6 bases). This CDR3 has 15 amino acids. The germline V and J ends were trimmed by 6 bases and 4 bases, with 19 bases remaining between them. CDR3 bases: TGTGCCAGCAGCCCCGGGACTCGGCTGGGGTACGAGCAGTACTTC. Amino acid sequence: CASSPGTRLGYEQYF.

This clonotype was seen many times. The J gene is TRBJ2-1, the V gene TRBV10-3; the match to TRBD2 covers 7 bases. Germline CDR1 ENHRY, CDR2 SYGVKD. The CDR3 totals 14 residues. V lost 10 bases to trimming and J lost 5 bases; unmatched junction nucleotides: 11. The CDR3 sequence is CATRAGSANNEQFF. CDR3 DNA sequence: TGTGCCACCAGAGCGGGGTCTGCGAACAATGAGCAGTTCTTC.

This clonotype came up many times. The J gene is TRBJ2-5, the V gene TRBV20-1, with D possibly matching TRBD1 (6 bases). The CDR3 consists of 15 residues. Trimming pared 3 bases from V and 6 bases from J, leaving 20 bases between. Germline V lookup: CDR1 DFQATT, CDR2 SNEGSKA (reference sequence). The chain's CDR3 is CSARAAGTRGKTQYF. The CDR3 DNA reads TGCAGTGCTAGGGCCGCCGGGACACGGGGAAAGACCCAGTACTTC.

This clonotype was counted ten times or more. CDR3 in DNA: TGTGCCAGCAGTTTACATAGTGTCAATGAGCAGTTCTTC. Translated, it gives CASSLHSVNEQFF. The chain employs TRBV12-3 or TRBV12-4 and TRBJ2-1; D not resolved. This CDR3 has 13 residues. V lost 2 bases and J lost 6, with 8 bases in between.

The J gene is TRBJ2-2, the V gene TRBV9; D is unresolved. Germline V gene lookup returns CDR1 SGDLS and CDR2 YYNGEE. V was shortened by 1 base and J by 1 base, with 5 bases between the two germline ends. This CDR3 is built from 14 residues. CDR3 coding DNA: TGTGCCAGCAGCGTAAACGTGAACACCGGGGAGCTGTTTTTT. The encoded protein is CASSVNVNTGELFF.

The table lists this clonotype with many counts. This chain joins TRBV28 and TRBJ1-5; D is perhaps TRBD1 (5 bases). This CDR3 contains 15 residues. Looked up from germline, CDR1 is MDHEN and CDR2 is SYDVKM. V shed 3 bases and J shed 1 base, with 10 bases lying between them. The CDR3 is CASSLGGYSNQPQHF. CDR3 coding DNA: TGTGCCAGCAGTTTGGGGGGGTACAGCAATCAGCCCCAGCATTTT.